The present entry profiles one TCR beta chain with its context. These data are taken from a study of blood T cell repertoires in COVID-19. For the study at large: Sites across the United States, Italy and Spain contributed samples from acute and convalescent COVID-19. Nucleic acid was either cDNA or gDNA, and it came from T cells, B-cell-depleted T cells, or PBMCs.

Germline CDR1 LGHNA, CDR2 YNFKEQ. V lost 1 base and J 5 bases, leaving 9 bases between the germline ends. This CDR3 spans 14 amino acids. Per the original methods: Nucleated cell counts were estimated from reference gene primer amplification. The data were produced by immunoSEQ multiplex PCR, yet TCRdb's version contains in-frame clones alone and is incomplete. Clonal size and the V and J genes are those of that table, whereas D and trimming came from the DNA. Of around 80,000 clones detected, around 87% appear once; the ten largest clones hold 8%. The source material was peripheral blood. This TCR was sampled from a man aged 80 or over with active or convalescent COVID-19. The V gene is TRBV4-2, the J gene TRBJ2-1; D unclear. CDR3 DNA: TGTGCCAGCAGCCAAGCGCGTGACAACAATGAGCAGTTCTTC. The encoded protein is CASSQARDNNEQFF.